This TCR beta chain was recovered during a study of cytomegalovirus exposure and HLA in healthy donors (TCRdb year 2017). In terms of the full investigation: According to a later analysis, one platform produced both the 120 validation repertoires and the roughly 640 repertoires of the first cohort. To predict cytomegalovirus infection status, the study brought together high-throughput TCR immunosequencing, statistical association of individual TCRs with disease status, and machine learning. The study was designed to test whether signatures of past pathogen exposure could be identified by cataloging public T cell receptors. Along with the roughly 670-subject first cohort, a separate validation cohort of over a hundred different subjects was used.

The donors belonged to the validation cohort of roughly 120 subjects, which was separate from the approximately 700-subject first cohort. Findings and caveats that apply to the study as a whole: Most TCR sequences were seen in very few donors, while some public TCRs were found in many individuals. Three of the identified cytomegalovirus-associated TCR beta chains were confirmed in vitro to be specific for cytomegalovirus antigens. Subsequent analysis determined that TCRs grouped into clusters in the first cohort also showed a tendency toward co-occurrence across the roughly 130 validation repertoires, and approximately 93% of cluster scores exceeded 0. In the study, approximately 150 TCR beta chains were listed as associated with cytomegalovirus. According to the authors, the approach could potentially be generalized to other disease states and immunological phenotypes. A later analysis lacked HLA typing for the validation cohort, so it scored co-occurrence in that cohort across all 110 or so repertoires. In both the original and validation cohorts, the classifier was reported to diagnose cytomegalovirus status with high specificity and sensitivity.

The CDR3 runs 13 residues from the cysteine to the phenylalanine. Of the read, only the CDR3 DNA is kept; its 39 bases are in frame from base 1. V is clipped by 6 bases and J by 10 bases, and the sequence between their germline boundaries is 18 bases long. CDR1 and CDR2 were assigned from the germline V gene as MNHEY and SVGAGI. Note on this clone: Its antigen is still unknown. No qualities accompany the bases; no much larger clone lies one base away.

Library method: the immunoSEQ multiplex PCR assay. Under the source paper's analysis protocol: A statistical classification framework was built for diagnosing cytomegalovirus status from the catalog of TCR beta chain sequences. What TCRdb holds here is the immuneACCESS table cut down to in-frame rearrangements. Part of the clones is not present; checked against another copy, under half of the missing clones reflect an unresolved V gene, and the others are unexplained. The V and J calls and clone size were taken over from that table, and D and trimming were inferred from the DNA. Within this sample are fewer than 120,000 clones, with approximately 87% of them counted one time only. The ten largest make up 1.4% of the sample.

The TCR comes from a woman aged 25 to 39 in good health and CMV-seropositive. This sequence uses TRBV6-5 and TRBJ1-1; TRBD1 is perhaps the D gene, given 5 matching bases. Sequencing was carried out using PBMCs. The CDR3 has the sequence CASSPGQGKGAFF. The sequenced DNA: TGTGCCAGCAGCCCCGGCCAGGGTAAAGGAGCTTTCTTT.